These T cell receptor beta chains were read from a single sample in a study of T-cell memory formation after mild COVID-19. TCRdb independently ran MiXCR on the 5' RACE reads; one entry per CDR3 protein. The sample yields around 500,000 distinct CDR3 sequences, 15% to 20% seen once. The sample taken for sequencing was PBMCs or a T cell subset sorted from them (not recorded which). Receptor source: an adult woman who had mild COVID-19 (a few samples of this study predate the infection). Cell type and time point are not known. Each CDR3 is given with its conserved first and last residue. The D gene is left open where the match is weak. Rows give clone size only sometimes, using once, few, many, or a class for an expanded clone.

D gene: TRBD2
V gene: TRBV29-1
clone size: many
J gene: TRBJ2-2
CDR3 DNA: TGCAGCGTTCGGGGGGACGAGGACACCGGGGAGCTGTTTTTT
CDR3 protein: CSVRGDEDTGELFF

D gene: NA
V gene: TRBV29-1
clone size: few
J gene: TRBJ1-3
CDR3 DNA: TGCAGCGTGAACCGGGGTTCTGGAAACACCATATATTTT
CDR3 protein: CSVNRGSGNTIYF

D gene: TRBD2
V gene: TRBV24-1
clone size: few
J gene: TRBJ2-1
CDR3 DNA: TGTGCCACCAGTGATGCTGGGACTAGCGGCTACAATGAGCAGTTCTTC
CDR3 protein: CATSDAGTSGYNEQFF

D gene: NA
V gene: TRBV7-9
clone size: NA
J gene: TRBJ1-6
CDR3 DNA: TGTGCCAGCAGCTCTGGGACTTTTAATTCACCCCTCCACTTT
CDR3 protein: CASSSGTFNSPLHF

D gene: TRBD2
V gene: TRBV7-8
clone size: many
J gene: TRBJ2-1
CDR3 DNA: TGTGCCAGCAGCTTAGAGGTAGCGGGAGACTCCTACAATGAGCAGTTCTTC
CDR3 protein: CASSLEVAGDSYNEQFF

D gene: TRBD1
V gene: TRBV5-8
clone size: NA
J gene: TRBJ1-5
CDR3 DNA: TGTGCCAGCAGCGCGCCGGGACAGGGGACGTATAGCAATCAGCCCCAGCATTTT
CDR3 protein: CASSAPGQGTYSNQPQHF

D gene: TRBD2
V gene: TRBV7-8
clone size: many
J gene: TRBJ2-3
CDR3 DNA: TGTGCCAGCAGCTTACCGGGGGGAACGGGCACAGATACGCAGTATTTT
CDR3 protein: CASSLPGGTGTDTQYF

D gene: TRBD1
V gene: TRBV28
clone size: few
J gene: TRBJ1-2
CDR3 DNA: TGTGCCAGCAGTTTCGTGGGACAGGGGGCTTATGGCTACACCTTC
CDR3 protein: CASSFVGQGAYGYTF

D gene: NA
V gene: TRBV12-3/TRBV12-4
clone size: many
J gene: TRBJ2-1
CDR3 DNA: TGTGCCAGCAGGCGAGGCAATGAGCAGTTCTTC
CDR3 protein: CASRRGNEQFF

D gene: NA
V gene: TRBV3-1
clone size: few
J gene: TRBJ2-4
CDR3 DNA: TGTGCCAGCAGCCCAGGCTCCGGGATCAGATACTTC
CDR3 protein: CASSPGSGIRYF

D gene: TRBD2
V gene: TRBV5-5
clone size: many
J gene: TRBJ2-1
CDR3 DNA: TGTGCCAGCAGCCCCAGCGGGAGGGCCACTGATGAGCAGTTCTTC
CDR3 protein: CASSPSGRATDEQFF

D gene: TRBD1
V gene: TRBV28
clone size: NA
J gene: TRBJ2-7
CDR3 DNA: TGTGCCAGCAGTTGGGTGGACAGGGGCAACGAGCAGTACTTC
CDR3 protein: CASSWVDRGNEQYF

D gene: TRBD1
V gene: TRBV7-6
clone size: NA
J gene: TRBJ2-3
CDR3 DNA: TGTGCCAGCAGCTCAGGAGGGACAGGGTTTGGCACAGATACGCAGTATTTT
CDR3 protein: CASSSGGTGFGTDTQYF

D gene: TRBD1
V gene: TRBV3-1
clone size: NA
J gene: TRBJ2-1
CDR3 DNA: TGTGCCAGCGAAAAGACAGGGGGCTCCTACAATGAGCAGTTCTTC
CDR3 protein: CASEKTGGSYNEQFF

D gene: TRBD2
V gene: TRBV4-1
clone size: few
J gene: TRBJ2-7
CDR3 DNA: TGCGCCAGCAGCCCACGCGGGGGTAACTCCTACGAGCAGTACTTC
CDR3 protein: CASSPRGGNSYEQYF

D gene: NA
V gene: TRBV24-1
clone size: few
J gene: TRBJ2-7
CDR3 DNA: TGTGCCACCAGTGATCACACAGGGCCCGAGCAGTACTTC
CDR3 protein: CATSDHTGPEQYF

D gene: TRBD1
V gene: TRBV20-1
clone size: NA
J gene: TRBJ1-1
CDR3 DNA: TGCAGTGTCCCGGGACAGACCCACACTGAAGCTTTCTTT
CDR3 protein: CSVPGQTHTEAFF

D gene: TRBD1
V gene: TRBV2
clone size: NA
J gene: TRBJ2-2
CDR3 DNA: TGTGCCAGCAGTTCCCTGCAGGGGGCGCTTACCGGGGAGCTGTTTTTT
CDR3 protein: CASSSLQGALTGELFF

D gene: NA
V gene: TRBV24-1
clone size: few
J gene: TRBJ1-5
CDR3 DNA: TGTGCCACCAGTGATGGGGGTACTCAGCCCCAGCATTTT
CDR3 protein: CATSDGGTQPQHF

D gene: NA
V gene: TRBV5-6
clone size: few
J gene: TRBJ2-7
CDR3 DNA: TGTGCCAGCAGCGAGGACTACGAGCAGTACTTC
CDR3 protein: CASSEDYEQYF

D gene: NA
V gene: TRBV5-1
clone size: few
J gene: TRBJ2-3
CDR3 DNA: TGCGCCAGCAGCTTTAAGGGGCCCACAGATACGCAGTATTTT
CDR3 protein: CASSFKGPTDTQYF

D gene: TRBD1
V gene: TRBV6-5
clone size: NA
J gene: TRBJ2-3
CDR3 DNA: TGTGCCAGCGCCGGGACAGGGTCTATCACAGATACGCAGTATTTT
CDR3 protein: CASAGTGSITDTQYF

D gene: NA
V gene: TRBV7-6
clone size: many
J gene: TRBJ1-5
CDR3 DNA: TGTGCCAGCAGCTTGCTGGGCAGCAATCAGCCCCAGCATTTT
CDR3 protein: CASSLLGSNQPQHF

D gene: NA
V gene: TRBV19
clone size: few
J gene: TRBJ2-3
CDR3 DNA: TGTGCCAGTAGTACATGGGACCCCTTCACAGATACGCAGTATTTT
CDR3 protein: CASSTWDPFTDTQYF

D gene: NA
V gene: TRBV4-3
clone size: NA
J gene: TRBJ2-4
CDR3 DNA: TGCGCCAGCAGCCAAGTCGGCGGGAATGGGGGCACAGACATTCAGTACTTC
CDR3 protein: CASSQVGGNGGTDIQYF

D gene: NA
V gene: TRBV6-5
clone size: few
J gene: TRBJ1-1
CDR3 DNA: TGTGCCAGCAGCACAACACACACGAACACTGAAGCTTTCTTT
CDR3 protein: CASSTTHTNTEAFF

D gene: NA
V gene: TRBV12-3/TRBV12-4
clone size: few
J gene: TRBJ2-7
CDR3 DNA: TGTGCCAGCAGTTTTGTATTTGGGGGCGAGCAGTACTTC
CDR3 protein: CASSFVFGGEQYF

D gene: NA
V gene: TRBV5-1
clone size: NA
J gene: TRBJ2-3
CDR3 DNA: TGCGCCAGCAGCTTGGCCGAGGTCGGAAGCACAGATACGCAGTATTTT
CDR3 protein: CASSLAEVGSTDTQYF

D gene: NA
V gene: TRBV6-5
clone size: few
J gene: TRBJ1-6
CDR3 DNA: TGTGCCAGCAGTTACTCCGGGAATTCACCCCTCCACTTT
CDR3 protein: CASSYSGNSPLHF

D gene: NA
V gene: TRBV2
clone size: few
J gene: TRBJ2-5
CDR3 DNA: TGTGCCAGCAGCGAATCCGGGTCACAAGAGACCCAGTACTTC
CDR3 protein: CASSESGSQETQYF

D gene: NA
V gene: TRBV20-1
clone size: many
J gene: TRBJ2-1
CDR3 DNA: TGCAGTGCTAGTCCGAGAAACCTACAATTTGAGCAGTTCTTC
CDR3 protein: CSASPRNLQFEQFF

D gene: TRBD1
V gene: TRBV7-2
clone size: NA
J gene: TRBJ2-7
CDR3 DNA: TGTGCCAGCAGCTTCCAGACAGGGGGCCTCGAGCAGTACTTC
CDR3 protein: CASSFQTGGLEQYF

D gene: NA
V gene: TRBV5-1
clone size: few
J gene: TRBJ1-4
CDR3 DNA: TGCGCCAGCAGCTTAACGGTCGATAATGAAAAACTGTTTTTT
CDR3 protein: CASSLTVDNEKLFF

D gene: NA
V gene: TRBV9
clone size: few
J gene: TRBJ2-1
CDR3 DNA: TGTGCCAGCAGCGCCGCCGGGACCTCTGAGCAGTTCTTC
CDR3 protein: CASSAAGTSEQFF

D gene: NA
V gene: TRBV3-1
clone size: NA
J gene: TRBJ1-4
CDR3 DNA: TGTGCCAGCAGCCCCAGAGTCGGATCGGGTGAAAAACTGTTTTTT
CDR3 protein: CASSPRVGSGEKLFF

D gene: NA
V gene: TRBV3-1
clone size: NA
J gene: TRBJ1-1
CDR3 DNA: TGTGCCAGCAGCCAAAGAGGGCGGGTGAACACTGAAGCTTTCTTT
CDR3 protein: CASSQRGRVNTEAFF

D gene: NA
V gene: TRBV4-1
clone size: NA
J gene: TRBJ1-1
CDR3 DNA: TGCGCCAGCAGCCAACAGAGGACGAACACTGAAGCTTTCTTT
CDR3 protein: CASSQQRTNTEAFF

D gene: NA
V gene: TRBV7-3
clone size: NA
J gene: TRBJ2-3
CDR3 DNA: TGTGCCAGCAGCTTAATCCGCACAGATACGCAGTATTTT
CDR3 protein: CASSLIRTDTQYF

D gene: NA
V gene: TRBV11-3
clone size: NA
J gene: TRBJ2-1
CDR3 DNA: TGTGCCAGCAGCTCCAGGGGGACTTCCTACAATGAGCAGTTCTTC
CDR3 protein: CASSSRGTSYNEQFF

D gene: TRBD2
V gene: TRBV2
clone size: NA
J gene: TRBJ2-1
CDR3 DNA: TGTGCCAGCAGTGCCCCACTAGCGAGGTTCTTC
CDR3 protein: CASSAPLARFF

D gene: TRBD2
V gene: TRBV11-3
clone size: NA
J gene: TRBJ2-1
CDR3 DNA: TGTGCCAGCAGCCCCGTGCCCGGGACTAGCGGCTACAATGAGCAGTTCTTC
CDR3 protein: CASSPVPGTSGYNEQFF

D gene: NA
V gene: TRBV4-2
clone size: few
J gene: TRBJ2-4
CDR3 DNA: TGTGCCAGCAGCCAAGGGGACAAAAACATTCAGTACTTC
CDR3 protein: CASSQGDKNIQYF

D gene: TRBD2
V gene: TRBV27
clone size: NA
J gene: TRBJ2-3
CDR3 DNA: TGTGCCAGCAGTAGGTCAAGCGGGACGAATACGCAGTATTTT
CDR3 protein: CASSRSSGTNTQYF

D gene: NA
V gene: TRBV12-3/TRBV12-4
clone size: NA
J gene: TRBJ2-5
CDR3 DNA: NA
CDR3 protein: CASSFGGGAVHYF

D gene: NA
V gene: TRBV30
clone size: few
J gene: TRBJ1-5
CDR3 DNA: TGTGCCTGGAGCCACAGGGGCAATCAGCCCCAGCATTTT
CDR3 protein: CAWSHRGNQPQHF

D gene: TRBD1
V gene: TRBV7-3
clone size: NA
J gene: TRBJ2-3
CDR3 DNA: TGTGCCAGCAGCTTAATGACAGGGGAGAGCACAGATACGCAGTATTTT
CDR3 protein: CASSLMTGESTDTQYF

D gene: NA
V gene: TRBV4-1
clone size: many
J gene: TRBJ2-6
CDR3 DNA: TGCGCCAGCAGCCAAGGTTCTAGGAGAATCGCTGGGGCCAACGTCCTGACTTTC
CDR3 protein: CASSQGSRRIAGANVLTF

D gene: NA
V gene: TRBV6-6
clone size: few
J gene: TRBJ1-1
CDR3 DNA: TGTGCCAGCAGGATGCCGGGGATAAACACTGAAGCTTTCTTT
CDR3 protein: CASRMPGINTEAFF

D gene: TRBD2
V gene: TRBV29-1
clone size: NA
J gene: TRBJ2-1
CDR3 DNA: TGCAGCGTTAAGACCGGGACTAGCGGGAGGGTATCCTACAATGAGCAGTTCTTC
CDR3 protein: CSVKTGTSGRVSYNEQFF

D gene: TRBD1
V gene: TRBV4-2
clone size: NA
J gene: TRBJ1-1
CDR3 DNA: TGTGCCAGCACCTTAGGTGGGGACAGCCGGAACACTGAAGCTTTCTTT
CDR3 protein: CASTLGGDSRNTEAFF

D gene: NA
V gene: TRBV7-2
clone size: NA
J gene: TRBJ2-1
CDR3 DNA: TGTGCCAGCACCTCGGACTCGAGCTCCTACAATGAGCAGTTCTTC
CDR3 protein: CASTSDSSSYNEQFF

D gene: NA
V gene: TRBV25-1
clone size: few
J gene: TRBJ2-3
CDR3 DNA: TGTGCCAGCAGTGAGCCAGGGCGAGATACGCAGTATTTT
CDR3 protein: CASSEPGRDTQYF

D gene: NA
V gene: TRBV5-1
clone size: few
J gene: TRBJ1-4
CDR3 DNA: TGCGCCAGCAGCTCACAACTTGCAACTAATGAAAAACTGTTTTTT
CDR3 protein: CASSSQLATNEKLFF

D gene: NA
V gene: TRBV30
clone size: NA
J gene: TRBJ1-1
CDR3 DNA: TGTGCCTGGAAGCGCCAGAACACTGAAGCTTTCTTT
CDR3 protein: CAWKRQNTEAFF

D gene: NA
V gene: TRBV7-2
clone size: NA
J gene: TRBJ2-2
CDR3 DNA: TGTGCCAGCAGCTTAGCTGGGGTGTCCGGGGAGCTGTTTTTT
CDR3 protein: CASSLAGVSGELFF

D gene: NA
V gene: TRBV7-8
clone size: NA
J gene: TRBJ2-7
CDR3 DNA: TGTGCCAGCAGCTTAGACAGGGACGGGCCCTACGAGCAGTACTTC
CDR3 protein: CASSLDRDGPYEQYF

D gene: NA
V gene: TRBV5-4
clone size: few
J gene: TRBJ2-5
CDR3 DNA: TGTGCCAGCAGCTTGGCGGTGGCGGATGACGGGGAGACCCAGTACTTC
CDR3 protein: CASSLAVADDGETQYF